The sequence of this TCR beta chain was determined in a study of human T cells and chemical hapten exposure. From the RACE reads, TCRdb called clonotypes with MiXCR, one entry per CDR3 protein. The sample gives approximately 50,000 distinct CDR3 sequences, roughly 9% of which show up once; 9.5% to 10% is in the top ten. The time point denotes: pre-sensitization, week 0. Treatment given: therapeutic diphenylcyclopropenone sensitization with weekly scalp DPC. Whole blood that had not been fractionated was the source of extracted total RNA. There are a few counts of this clonotype. The antigen remains undetermined. Germline V CDR1 and CDR2: SEHNR, FQNEAQ (reference sequence). CDR3 length equals 14 residues. V was pared by 5 bases and J by 1 base, with 10 bases between. The study, taken as a whole, reports: Among expanded TCRs, significantly more large CDR3 similarity clusters formed than among controls.

The TCR sequence derives from a woman in her twenties or thirties with alopecia areata. Some clones in this sample may be carry-over from other donors' samples. Sequencing was performed on whole blood, taken in connection with sensitization to the hapten diphenylcyclopropenone (DPC). The chain carries TRBV7-9 and TRBJ2-3, with D uncertain. As DNA, the CDR3 is TGTGCCAGCAGCCGCCGTCGGGGCACAGATACGCAGTATTTT. Protein sequence: CASSRRRGTDTQYF.